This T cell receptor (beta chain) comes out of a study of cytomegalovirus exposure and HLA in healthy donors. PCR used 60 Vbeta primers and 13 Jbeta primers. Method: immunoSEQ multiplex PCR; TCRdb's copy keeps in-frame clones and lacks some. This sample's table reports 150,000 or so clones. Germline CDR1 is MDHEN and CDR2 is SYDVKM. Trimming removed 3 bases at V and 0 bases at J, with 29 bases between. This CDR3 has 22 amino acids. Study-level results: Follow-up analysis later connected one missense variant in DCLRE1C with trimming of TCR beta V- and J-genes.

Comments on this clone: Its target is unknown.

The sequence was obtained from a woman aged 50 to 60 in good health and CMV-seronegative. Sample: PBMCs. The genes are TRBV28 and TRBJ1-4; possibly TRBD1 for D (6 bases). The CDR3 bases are TGTGCCAGCAGTTTCCCGTCGAAATGGACAGCATCCCAATTTGCAACTAATGAAAAACTGTTTTTT. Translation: CASSFPSKWTASQFATNEKLFF.